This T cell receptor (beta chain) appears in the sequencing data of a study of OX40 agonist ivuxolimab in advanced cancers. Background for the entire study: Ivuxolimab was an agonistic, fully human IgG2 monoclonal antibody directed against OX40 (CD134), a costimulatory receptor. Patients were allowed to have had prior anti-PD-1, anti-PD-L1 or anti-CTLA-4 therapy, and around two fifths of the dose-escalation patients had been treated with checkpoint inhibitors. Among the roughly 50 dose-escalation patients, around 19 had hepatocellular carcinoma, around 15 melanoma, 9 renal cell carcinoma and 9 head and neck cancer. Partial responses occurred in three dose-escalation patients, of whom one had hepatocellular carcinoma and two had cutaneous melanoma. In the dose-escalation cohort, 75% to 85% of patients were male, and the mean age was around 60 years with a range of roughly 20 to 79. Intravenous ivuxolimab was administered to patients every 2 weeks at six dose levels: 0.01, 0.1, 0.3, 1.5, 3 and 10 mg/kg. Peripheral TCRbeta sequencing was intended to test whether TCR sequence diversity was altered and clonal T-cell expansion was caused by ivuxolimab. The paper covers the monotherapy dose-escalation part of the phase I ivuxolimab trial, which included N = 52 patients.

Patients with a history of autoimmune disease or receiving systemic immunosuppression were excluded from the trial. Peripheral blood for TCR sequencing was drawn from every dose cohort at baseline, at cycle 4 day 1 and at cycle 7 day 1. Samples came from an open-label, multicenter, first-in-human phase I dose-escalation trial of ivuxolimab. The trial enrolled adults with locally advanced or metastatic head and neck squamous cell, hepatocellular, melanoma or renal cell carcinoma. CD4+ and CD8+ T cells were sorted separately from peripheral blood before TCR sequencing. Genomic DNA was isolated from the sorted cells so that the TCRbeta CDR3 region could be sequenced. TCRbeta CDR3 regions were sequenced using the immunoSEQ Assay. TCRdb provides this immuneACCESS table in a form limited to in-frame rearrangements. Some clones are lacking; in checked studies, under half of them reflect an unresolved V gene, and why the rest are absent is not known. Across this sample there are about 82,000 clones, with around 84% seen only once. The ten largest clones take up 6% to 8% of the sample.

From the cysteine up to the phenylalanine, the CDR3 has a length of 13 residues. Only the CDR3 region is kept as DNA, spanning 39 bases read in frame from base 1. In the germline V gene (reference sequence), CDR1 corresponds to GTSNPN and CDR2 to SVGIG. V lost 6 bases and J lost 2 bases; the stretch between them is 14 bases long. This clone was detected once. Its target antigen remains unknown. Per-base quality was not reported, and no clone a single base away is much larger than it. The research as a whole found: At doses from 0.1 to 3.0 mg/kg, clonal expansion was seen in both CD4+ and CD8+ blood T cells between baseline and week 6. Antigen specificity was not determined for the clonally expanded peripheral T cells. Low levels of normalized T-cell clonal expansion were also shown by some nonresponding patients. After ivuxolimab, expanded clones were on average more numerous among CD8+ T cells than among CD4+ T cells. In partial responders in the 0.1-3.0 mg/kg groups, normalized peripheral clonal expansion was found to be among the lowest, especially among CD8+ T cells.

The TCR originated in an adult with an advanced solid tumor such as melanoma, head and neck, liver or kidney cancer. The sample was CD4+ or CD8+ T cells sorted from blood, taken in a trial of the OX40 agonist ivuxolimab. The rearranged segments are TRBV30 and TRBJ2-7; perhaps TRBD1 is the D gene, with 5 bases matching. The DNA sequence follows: TGTGCCTGTATCACTAAGGGGACCTACGAGCAGTACTTC. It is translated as CACITKGTYEQYF.